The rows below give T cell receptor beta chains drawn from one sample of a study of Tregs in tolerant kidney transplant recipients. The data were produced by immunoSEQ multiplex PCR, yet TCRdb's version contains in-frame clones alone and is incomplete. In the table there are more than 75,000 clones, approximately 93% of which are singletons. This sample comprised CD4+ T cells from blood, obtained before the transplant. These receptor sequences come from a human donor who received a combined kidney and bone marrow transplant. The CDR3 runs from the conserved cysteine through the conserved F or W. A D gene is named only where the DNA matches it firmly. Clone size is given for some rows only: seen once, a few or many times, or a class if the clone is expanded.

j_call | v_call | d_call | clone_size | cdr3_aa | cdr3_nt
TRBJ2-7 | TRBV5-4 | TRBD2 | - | CASSAGLAGVSSYEQYF | TGTGCCAGCAGCGCGGGACTAGCGGGGGTTAGCTCCTACGAGCAGTACTTC
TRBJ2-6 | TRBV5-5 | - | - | CASSSTNSGANVLTF | TGTGCCAGCAGCTCAACAAACTCTGGGGCCAACGTCCTGACTTTC
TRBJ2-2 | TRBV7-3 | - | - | CASSLRGASTGELFF | TGTGCCAGCAGCTTACGGGGGGCCAGTACCGGGGAGCTGTTTTTT
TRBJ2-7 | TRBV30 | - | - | CAWSVLRGVRAYEQYF | TGTGCCTGGAGTGTACTCCGGGGTGTAAGGGCCTACGAGCAGTACTTC
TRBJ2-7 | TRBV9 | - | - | CASSVGSGSYEQYF | TGTGCCAGCAGCGTAGGGAGCGGGTCCTACGAGCAGTACTTC
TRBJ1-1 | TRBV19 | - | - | CASSRTVGNTEAFF | TGTGCCAGTAGTAGGACAGTTGGGAACACTGAAGCTTTCTTT
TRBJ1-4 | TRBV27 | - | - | CASSFDRSGEKLFF | TGTGCCAGCAGTTTCGACAGGAGTGGGGAAAAACTGTTTTTT
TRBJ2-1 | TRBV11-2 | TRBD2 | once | CASSLSPAGFYNEQFF | TGTGCCAGCAGCTTAAGCCCAGCGGGATTCTACAATGAGCAGTTCTTC
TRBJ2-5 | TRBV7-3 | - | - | CASSLLGETQYF | TGTGCCAGCAGCTTATTGGGAGAAACCCAGTACTTC
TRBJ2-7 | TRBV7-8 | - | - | CASSLELYEQYF | TGTGCCAGCAGCTTAGAGCTCTACGAGCAGTACTTC
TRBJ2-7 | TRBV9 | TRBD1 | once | CASSTTGQSYEQYF | TGTGCCAGCAGTACTACGGGACAGAGCTACGAGCAGTACTTC
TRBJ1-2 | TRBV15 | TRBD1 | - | CATSRATGGLHGYTF | TGTGCCACCAGCAGAGCAACAGGGGGACTTCATGGCTACACCTTC
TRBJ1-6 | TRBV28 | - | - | CASSLGMGPISPLHF | TGTGCCAGCAGTTTGGGGATGGGGCCAATTTCCCCCCTCCACTTT
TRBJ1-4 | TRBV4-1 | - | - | CASSQGSFNEKLFF | TGCGCCAGCAGCCAAGGAAGCTTTAATGAAAAACTGTTTTTT
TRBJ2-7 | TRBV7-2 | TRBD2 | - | CASSLGLGSYEQYF | TGTGCCAGCAGCCTCGGACTAGGCTCCTACGAGCAGTACTTC
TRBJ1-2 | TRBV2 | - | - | CASRRDNYGYTF | TGTGCCAGCCGGAGGGATAACTATGGCTACACCTTC
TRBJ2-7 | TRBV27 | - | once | CASSSKPGLIYEQYF | TGTGCCAGCAGTTCCAAACCGGGACTGATCTACGAGCAGTACTTC
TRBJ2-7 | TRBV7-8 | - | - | CASSLGADYEQYF | TGTGCCAGCAGCTTAGGCGCCGACTACGAGCAGTACTTC
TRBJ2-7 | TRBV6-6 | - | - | CASSSQGLYEQYF | TGTGCCAGCAGTTCCCAGGGCCTCTACGAGCAGTACTTC
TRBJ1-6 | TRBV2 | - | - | CASSAYHSSSPLHF | TGTGCCAGCAGTGCCTACCACTCGTCTTCCCCCCTCCACTTT
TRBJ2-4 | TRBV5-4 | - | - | CASSTTMGRDIQYF | TGTGCCAGCAGCACAACGATGGGGAGAGACATTCAGTACTTC
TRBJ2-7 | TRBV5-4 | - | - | CASSRSATETEQYF | TGTGCCAGCAGCCGGAGTGCGACTGAGACCGAGCAGTACTTC
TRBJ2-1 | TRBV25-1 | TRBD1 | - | CASSERGGYDNEQFF | TGTGCCAGCAGTGAAAGAGGGGGCTACGACAATGAGCAGTTCTTC
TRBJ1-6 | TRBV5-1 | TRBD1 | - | CASSPDRGNSPLHF | TGCGCCAGCAGCCCGGACAGGGGAAACTCCCCCCTCCACTTT
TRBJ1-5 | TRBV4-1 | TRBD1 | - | CASSRTGQVYQPQHF | TGCGCCAGCAGCCGGACCGGACAGGTCTATCAGCCCCAGCATTTT
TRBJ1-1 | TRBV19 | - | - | CASRPTGTLNTEAFF | TGTGCCAGTAGACCGACCGGGACACTGAACACTGAAGCTTTCTTT
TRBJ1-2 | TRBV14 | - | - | CASSQGSGAYNYGYTF | TGTGCCAGCAGCCAAGGATCAGGGGCCTATAACTATGGCTACACCTTC
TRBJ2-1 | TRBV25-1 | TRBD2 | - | CASMASGGNEQFF | TGTGCCAGCATGGCTAGCGGGGGCAATGAGCAGTTCTTC
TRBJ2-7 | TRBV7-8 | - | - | CASSLVGVEQYF | TGTGCCAGCAGCTTAGTCGGGGTCGAGCAGTACTTC
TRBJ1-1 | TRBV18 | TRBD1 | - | CASKVRSGGNGEAFF | TGTGCCAGCAAAGTACGTTCAGGGGGCAATGGTGAAGCTTTCTTT
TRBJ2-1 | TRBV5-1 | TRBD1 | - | CASSLRGPSSYNEQFF | TGCGCCAGCAGCTTGAGGGGGCCGAGCTCCTACAATGAGCAGTTCTTC
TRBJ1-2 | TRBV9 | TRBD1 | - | CASSVDGTAYGYTF | TGTGCCAGCAGCGTAGATGGGACAGCCTATGGCTACACCTTC
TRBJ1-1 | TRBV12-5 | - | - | CASGLWESWRPTEAFF | TGTGCTAGTGGTTTGTGGGAGAGCTGGCGCCCCACTGAAGCTTTCTTT
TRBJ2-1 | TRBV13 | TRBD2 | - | CASSPHRVAGNKVWQFF | TGTGCCAGCAGCCCCCATCGGGTAGCGGGAAATAAGGTATGGCAGTTCTTC
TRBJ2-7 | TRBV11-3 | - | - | CASSPDRLGYEQYF | TGTGCCAGCAGCCCGGATCGACTAGGCTACGAGCAGTACTTC
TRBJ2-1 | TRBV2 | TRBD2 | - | CASSALAGWNEQFF | TGTGCCAGCAGTGCATTAGCGGGATGGAATGAGCAGTTCTTC
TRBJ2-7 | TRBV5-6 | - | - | CASSLGLDEQYF | TGTGCCAGCAGCTTGGGCCTAGACGAGCAGTACTTC
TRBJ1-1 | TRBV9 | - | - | CASSVHSLNTEAFF | TGTGCCAGCAGCGTACACAGCCTGAACACTGAAGCTTTCTTT
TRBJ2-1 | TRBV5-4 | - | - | CASSPRHQSSIYNEQFF | TGTGCCAGCAGCCCGAGGCACCAATCATCAATATACAATGAGCAGTTCTTC
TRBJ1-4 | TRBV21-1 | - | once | CASSKRSRRDRTNEKLFF | TGTGCCAGCAGCAAACGGTCTAGGAGGGATAGAACTAATGAAAAACTGTTTTTT
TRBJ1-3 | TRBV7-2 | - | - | CASSWGGVGNTIYF | TGTGCCAGCAGCTGGGGGGGGGTCGGAAACACCATATATTTT
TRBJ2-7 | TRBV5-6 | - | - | CASSLAFSGGQVGF | TGTGCCAGCAGCTTGGCATTTTCGGGGGGACAGGTAGGCTTC
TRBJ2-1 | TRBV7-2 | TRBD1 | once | CASRLSGTGISDEQFF | TGTGCCAGCAGGTTATCCGGGACAGGGATTTCGGATGAGCAGTTCTTC
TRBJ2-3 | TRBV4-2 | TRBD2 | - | CASSQDLAGTGWADTQYF | TGTGCCAGCAGCCAAGACCTAGCGGGGACTGGTTGGGCAGATACGCAGTATTTT
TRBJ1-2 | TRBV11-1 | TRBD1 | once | CASSKGQGLNYGYTF | TGTGCCAGCAGCAAAGGACAGGGACTTAACTATGGCTACACCTTC
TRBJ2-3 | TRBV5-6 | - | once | CASSSPAGQGGLDTQYF | TGTGCCAGCAGCTCCCCGGCCGGTCAGGGGGGATTAGATACGCAGTATTTT
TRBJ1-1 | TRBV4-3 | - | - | CASSQAILTGGTEAFF | TGCGCCAGCAGCCAAGCCATCCTCACGGGGGGCACTGAAGCTTTCTTT
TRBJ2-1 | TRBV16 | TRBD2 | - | CASSQSGLAVYNEQFF | TGTGCCAGCAGCCAATCAGGACTAGCGGTTTACAATGAGCAGTTCTTC
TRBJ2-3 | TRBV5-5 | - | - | CASSLGGFGDTQYF | TGTGCCAGCAGCTTGGGAGGATTCGGAGATACGCAGTATTTT
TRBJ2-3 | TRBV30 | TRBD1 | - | CAFRTGGTDTQYF | TGTGCCTTCAGGACAGGCGGAACAGATACGCAGTATTTT
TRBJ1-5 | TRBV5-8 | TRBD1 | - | CASSLFQGDQPQHF | TGTGCCAGCAGCTTGTTCCAGGGGGACCAGCCCCAGCATTTT
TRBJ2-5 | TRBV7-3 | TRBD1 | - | CASSLMGQSQETQYF | TGTGCCAGCAGCTTAATGGGACAGAGCCAAGAGACCCAGTACTTC
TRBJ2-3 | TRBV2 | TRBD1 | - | CASSRQGAEDTQYF | TGTGCCAGCAGTCGACAGGGGGCGGAAGATACGCAGTATTTT